These 29 T cell receptor beta chains share one sample of origin, sequenced in a study of cytomegalovirus exposure and HLA in healthy donors. PCR primers comprised 60 Vbeta and 13 Jbeta primers. Here immunoSEQ multiplex PCR was the method, and the copy in TCRdb shows in-frame clones only, minus some. The repertoire consists of 130,000 to 150,000 clones, with roughly 80% occurring once and the leading ten covering over 2.5%. The sample comprised PBMCs. The receptors originated from a female donor in good health and CMV-seronegative.

The chain has TRBV5-5 and TRBJ2-3, with D possibly being TRBD1 (6 bases). V shed 8 bases and J shed 2 bases, with 24 bases lying between them. CDR1 and CDR2 from the germline V gene are SGHKS and YYEKEE (reference sequence). The CDR3 is made up of 17 amino acids. In DNA, the CDR3 is TGTGCCAGGTACCACAGGGACCCCCTTCCTAACACAGATACGCAGTATTTT. Translation gives CARYHRDPLPNTDTQYF.

The chain carries TRBV4-1 and TRBJ2-7; 10 bases are a match to TRBD2. Germline CDR1 MGHRA, CDR2 YSYEKL. This CDR3 has 15 residues. Trimming took 4 bases from V and 4 from J; bases not matched to a gene: 7. The CDR3 loop is CASSLEAGGPYEQYF. The DNA for the CDR3 is TGCGCCAGCAGCCTAGAAGCGGGAGGGCCTTACGAGCAGTACTTC.

The rearrangement uses TRBV5-1 and TRBJ2-1; 10 bases are a match to TRBD2. The CDR3 runs 17 residues. V shed 1 base, J shed 5 bases, and the junction held 9 bases outside the gene matches. Germline CDR1 and CDR2: SGHRS and YFSETQ. The CDR3 DNA sequence: TGCGCCAGCAGCTTGTTCGTGCGAGCGGGGGGGAACAATGAGCAGTTCTTC. Protein product: CASSLFVRAGGNNEQFF.

This clone was recorded only once. The chain carries TRBV19 and TRBJ2-7, with D maybe TRBD1 (5 bases). V lost 2 bases to trimming and J lost 3 bases, with 14 bases between them. CDR1 and CDR2 from the germline V gene are LNHDA and SQIVND (reference sequence). This CDR3 is 15 amino acids long. This chain's CDR3 is CASSIRQGTIYEQYF. The CDR3 DNA reads TGTGCCAGTAGTATAAGGCAGGGTACTATCTACGAGCAGTACTTC.

The sample holds many counts of this clone. CDR3 nucleotide sequence: TGCGCCAGCAGCTTGGTCCAGGGCCAAGGGGGTAAGCAGTTCTTC. Translated, it gives CASSLVQGQGGKQFF. V and J are TRBV5-1 and TRBJ2-1; a possible D gene is TRBD1 (6 bases). This CDR3 contains 15 residues. V lost 0 bases and J lost 11, with 18 bases in between. Germline V lookup: CDR1 SGHRS, CDR2 YFSETQ.

V usage is TRBV27 and J usage is TRBJ2-7, with 10 bases lining up with TRBD1. CDR1 is MNHEY and CDR2 is SMNVEV in the germline V gene (reference sequence). The ends lost 1 base at V and 4 bases at J; junction bases unmatched: 10. The CDR3 covers 17 residues. As DNA, the CDR3 is TGTGCCAGCAGTTTATACCCCATCCGGGACAGGGGTTACGAGCAGTACTTC. It encodes CASSLYPIRDRGYEQYF.

The chain uses TRBV6-1 and TRBJ2-7; tentatively, D is TRBD1 (6 bases). Trimming removed 6 bases at V and 4 bases at J, with 10 bases between. CDR3 length: 12 residues. CDR1 is MNHNS, CDR2 SASEGT, per germline. DNA of the CDR3: TGTGCCAGCAGGGGACAAACGTACGAGCAGTACTTC. It translates to CASRGQTYEQYF.

The rearrangement links TRBV10-2 to TRBJ1-3; 7 positions match TRBD1. Trimming at V came to 6 bases and at J to 4 bases, leaving 15 bases not matched to a gene. This CDR3 is 17 amino acids long. Per germline, CDR1 WSHSY and CDR2 SAAADI. CDR3 nucleotides: TGCGCCAGCAGGGAAAGACTCAGGGGGGATTCGGGAAACACCATATATTTT. It encodes CASRERLRGDSGNTIYF.

The chain joins TRBV19 to TRBJ2-5; 8 positions match TRBD2. The V gene end was trimmed by 3 bases and the J gene end by 2 bases; junction bases not matched to a gene: 8. CDR1 and CDR2 from the germline V gene are LNHDA and SQIVND (reference sequence). The CDR3 length is 16 residues. The CDR3: CASSIMASGLQETQYF. CDR3 coding DNA: TGTGCCAGTAGTATTATGGCTAGCGGGCTTCAAGAGACCCAGTACTTC.

The chain carries TRBV2 and TRBJ2-3; 7 bases are shared with TRBD1. CDR3 length: 17 amino acids. Germline CDR1 and CDR2: SNHLY and FYNNEI. V gave up 2 bases and J gave up 0 bases; unmatched junction bases: 8. The CDR3 loop is CASSERVRGQSTDTQYF. CDR3 DNA: TGTGCCAGCAGTGAAAGAGTGAGGGGACAGAGCACAGATACGCAGTATTTT.

V is TRBV5-1 and J is TRBJ1-2; 7 bases agree with TRBD1. CDR1 and CDR2 (germline): SGHRS, YFSETQ. CDR3 length equals 14 residues. The trim removed 0 bases at V and 4 bases at J, leaving 3 bases unmatched. CDR3 in amino acids: CASSLGSGGYGYTF. The DNA of the CDR3 is TGCGCCAGCAGCTTGGGGTCAGGGGGCTATGGCTACACCTTC.

Only one count was recorded for this clone. This chain links TRBV5-4 with TRBJ2-7; perhaps TRBD2 as D (5 bases). Germline lookup yields CDR1 SGHNT and CDR2 YYREEE (reference sequence). V dropped 3 bases and J dropped 3 bases, with 10 bases sitting between them. The CDR3 spans 13 residues. CDR3 DNA sequence: TGTGCCAGCAGCTCCGACGGGGACTACGAGCAGTACTTC. This encodes CASSSDGDYEQYF.

The CDR3 protein is CASSRDGVDTEAFF. CDR3 sequence (DNA): TGTGCCAGCAGCCGGGATGGGGTAGACACTGAAGCTTTCTTT. This chain links TRBV5-5 with TRBJ1-1, with D unclear. Germline CDR1 is SGHKS and CDR2 is YYEKEE (reference sequence). CDR3 length: 14 amino acids. Between the trimmed V and J ends, which lost 4 bases and 3 bases, there was a span of 13 bases.

This clone was counted once. The J gene is TRBJ2-2, the V gene TRBV7-6; 7 bases agree with TRBD2. The CDR3 totals 12 residues. In germline, CDR1 is SGHVS, CDR2 FNYEAQ. The CDR3 DNA reads as TGTGTGGCGCGGGAGCCCACCGGGGAGCTGTTTTTT. This gives the protein CVAREPTGELFF.

The rearrangement joins TRBV4-2 to TRBJ1-5; TRBD1 aligns across 7 bases. J gave up 0 bases and V 4 bases, and 6 bases lay outside the gene matches. Germline-derived CDR1 and CDR2 are LGHNA and YNFKEQ. The CDR3 totals 16 residues. The CDR3 DNA is TGTGCCAGCAGCCTCAGCCAGGGGGATAGCAATCAGCCCCAGCATTTT. It codes for CASSLSQGDSNQPQHF.

The chain is built from TRBV15 and TRBJ2-4; TRBD2 matches 8 bases. With 8 bases clipped from V and 6 bases from J, the junction kept 9 bases outside the gene matches. CDR1 LNHNV and CDR2 YYDKDF come from the germline V gene (reference sequence). The CDR3 is made up of 14 amino acids. For the CDR3, the DNA is TGTGCCACCCGGATAGCGGGATCTGGAAACATTCAGTACTTC. This sequence encodes CATRIAGSGNIQYF.

J is TRBJ1-5 and V is TRBV6-5; D uncertain. The germline gives CDR1 MNHEY, CDR2 SVGAGI. V lost 6 bases to trimming and J lost 0 bases, with 12 bases between them. The length of the CDR3 is 15 residues. CDR3 bases: TGTGCCAGCAGCCCTGCCAGGTATAGCAATCAGCCCCAGCATTTT. Amino acids: CASSPARYSNQPQHF.

The V gene is TRBV30, the J gene TRBJ2-5; perhaps TRBD1 as D (5 bases). The germline V gene encodes CDR1 GTSNPN and CDR2 SVGIG (reference sequence). The length of the CDR3 is 12 residues. Trimming removed 2 bases from V and 2 bases from J, with 6 bases in between. The CDR3 bases are TGTGCCTGGAGTACAGGTCAAGAGACCCAGTACTTC. This gives the protein CAWSTGQETQYF.

This chain joins TRBV7-9 and TRBJ2-7, with D hard to call. This CDR3 is built from 13 residues. CDR1 SEHNR and CDR2 FQNEAQ come from the germline V gene (reference sequence). Trimming took off 1 base at V and 0 bases at J, with 4 bases between the two ends. CDR3 protein: CASSLDSSYEQYF. The CDR3, as DNA: TGTGCCAGCAGCTTAGACAGCTCCTACGAGCAGTACTTC.

The rearrangement links TRBV7-2 to TRBJ1-5, with D possibly TRBD1 on 5 matching bases. V shed 2 bases and J shed 2 bases, with 10 bases lying between them. Germline values: CDR1 SGHTA, CDR2 FQGNSA. The CDR3 loop spans 15 amino acids. This CDR3 is CASSLWGGGNQPQHF. The CDR3 nucleotides are TGTGCCAGCAGCTTATGGGGAGGGGGCAATCAGCCCCAGCATTTT.

The rearrangement joins TRBV19 to TRBJ1-2; 7 nucleotides agree with TRBD1. Germline V gives CDR1 LNHDA, CDR2 SQIVND (reference sequence). This CDR3 has 14 residues. V shed 6 bases, J shed 1 base, and the junction held 5 bases outside the gene matches. CDR3 in amino acids: CASSPGQSNYGYTF. The CDR3 DNA sequence: TGTGCCAGTAGCCCGGGACAGAGTAACTATGGCTACACCTTC.

This chain uses TRBV5-1 with TRBJ2-7; 10 bases agree with TRBD1. The CDR3 is 14 residues long. Losses at the gene ends were 3 bases for V and 2 bases for J; bases not matched to a gene: 2. Germline V CDR1 and CDR2: SGHRS, YFSETQ. The DNA of the CDR3 is TGCGCCAGCAGCTCGACAGGGGGCCCCTACGAGCAGTACTTC. This encodes CASSSTGGPYEQYF.

This sequence joins TRBV11-2 and TRBJ2-1, with 11 positions matching TRBD2. V lost 4 bases to trimming and J lost 9 bases; unmatched junction nucleotides: 5. The CDR3 has 14 residues. From germline, CDR1 is SGHAT and CDR2 FQNNGV. CDR3 residues: CASSWGTSGGEQFF. In nucleotides, the CDR3 is TGTGCCAGCAGCTGGGGGACTAGCGGTGGTGAGCAGTTCTTC.

Comment on this clone: Other DNA sequences in this sample translate to the same CDR3. The chain carries TRBV5-4 and TRBJ2-3; 13 bases fit TRBD2. The CDR3 is made up of 18 amino acids. The trim removed 5 bases at V and 0 bases at J, leaving 9 bases unmatched. In germline, CDR1 is SGHNT, CDR2 YYREEE (reference sequence). CDR3 loop: CASSSTGLAGYSTDTQYF. In nucleotides, the CDR3 is TGTGCCAGCAGTTCGACGGGACTAGCGGGGTATAGCACAGATACGCAGTATTTT.

The chain uses TRBV9 and TRBJ2-7; the D gene is possibly TRBD1 (6 bases). The germline V gene has CDR1 SGDLS and CDR2 YYNGEE. V was clipped by 1 base and J by 1 base, with 9 bases between them. The CDR3 has 14 residues. CDR3 region: CASSVTTGSYEQYF. DNA for the CDR3: TGTGCCAGCAGCGTAACTACAGGGTCCTACGAGCAGTACTTC.

The chain employs TRBV7-9 and TRBJ2-3, with 9 bases aligning to TRBD2. Germline CDR1 reads SEHNR; CDR2 reads FQNEAQ (reference sequence). Trimming cost V 5 bases and J 4 bases; bases outside gene matches: 7. This CDR3 region has 15 residues. The CDR3 spells CASSPGAGGADTQYF. DNA for the CDR3: TGTGCCAGCAGCCCAGGTGCGGGAGGGGCAGATACGCAGTATTTT. Together with reference TRBV7-9 and TRBJ2-3, the CDR3 gives the full variable domain: DTGVSQNPRHKITKRGQNVTFRCDPISEHNRLYWYRQTLGQGPEFLTYFQNEAQLEKSRLLSDRFSAERPKGSFSTLEIQRTEQGDSAMYLCASSPGAGGADTQYFGPGTRLTVL.

The rearrangement joins TRBV6-1 to TRBJ2-2; TRBD1 agrees at 9 bases. CDR1 is MNHNS, CDR2 SASEGT, per germline. This CDR3 comprises 15 residues. V lost 6 bases, J lost 6 bases, and 8 bases stayed unmatched. The CDR3 sequence is CASRGGQGRPGELFF. The CDR3 nucleotides read TGTGCCAGCAGGGGGGGACAGGGAAGACCCGGGGAGCTGTTTTTT.

This clone was recorded a few times. The gene calls are TRBV5-1 and TRBJ1-1, with 8 nucleotides matching TRBD1. Per the germline V gene, CDR1 is SGHRS and CDR2 is YFSETQ. The V gene end was trimmed by 5 bases and the J gene end by 5 bases; junction bases not matched to a gene: 8. The CDR3 length is 14 residues. CDR3 residues: CASRTQGAGTEAFF. CDR3 DNA: TGCGCCAGCAGAACTCAGGGGGCTGGAACTGAAGCTTTCTTT.

The V and J genes are TRBV27 and TRBJ1-1; tentatively, D is TRBD1 (5 bases). V was shortened by 4 bases and J by 1 base, with 19 bases between the two germline ends. The V gene's germline CDR1 is MNHEY and CDR2 SMNVEV (reference sequence). This CDR3 region has 17 residues. The CDR3 DNA is TGTGCCAGCAGTTATAGGGGTGGGAGGGGAGGGAACACTGAAGCTTTCTTT. Protein product: CASSYRGGRGGNTEAFF.